These T cell receptor beta chains were read from a single sample in a study of blood T cell repertoires in COVID-19. Assay: immunoSEQ multiplex PCR; the TCRdb copy retains only in-frame clones and omits some. The sample yields under 200,000 clones, more than 75% seen once. Sample: peripheral blood. The receptors here all came from a man aged 65 to 79 with acute or convalescent COVID-19. Each CDR3 is given with its conserved first and last residue. Fields, in order: CDR3 length, J gene, V gene, CDR3 protein.

>15|TRBJ1-2|TRBV7-2
CASNPGQGSHYGYTF
>12|TRBJ1-6|TRBV19
CASSIPDSPLHF
>14|TRBJ1-1|TRBV6-5
CASSTQGAGSSAFF
>15|TRBJ2-7|TRBV10-2
CASSDLGTGRYEQYF
>16|TRBJ2-5|TRBV4-1
CASSKQGTSGQETQYF
>17|TRBJ1-2|TRBV5-6
CASSLRGGDVGFYGYTF
>11|TRBJ2-1|TRBV10-3
CATLGGDEQFF
>14|TRBJ1-1|TRBV5-1
CASSLGSGNTEAFF
>13|TRBJ2-5|TRBV2
CASSVIGVETQYF
>14|TRBJ1-1|TRBV5-1
CASSYVRENTEAFF
>14|TRBJ1-4|TRBV6-6
CASSYGTVDEKLFF
>13|TRBJ1-1|TRBV19
CATRDRGNTEAFF
>13|TRBJ1-4|TRBV9
CASSVDLRGELFF
>16|TRBJ2-7|TRBV28
CASSLPRREGRYEQYF
>12|TRBJ1-1|TRBV2
CASHDSNTEAFF
>16|TRBJ1-1|TRBV5-1
CASSPLTGNGDTEAFF
>17|TRBJ2-7|TRBV10-3
CAISESASGDSSYEQYF
>13|TRBJ1-1|TRBV10-3
CATGVEGPAGAFF
>14|TRBJ1-5|TRBV29-1
CSVEEGQGDQPQHF